This is a list of T cell receptor beta chains from one sample in a study of blood T cells in healthy people across ages. TCRdb reprocessed the 5' RACE reads with MiXCR, giving one entry per CDR3 protein. The sample records about 830,000 distinct CDR3 sequences, under 80% being singletons. Sequenced: blood. The receptors here all came from a man under 40 in good health. Each CDR3 is given with its conserved first and last residue. D genes are given only for firm matches. The size entry is marked missing in some rows and otherwise reads once, few, many or a size class.

clone size	J gene	V gene	D gene	CDR3 protein	CDR3 DNA
once	TRBJ2-7	TRBV11-2	TRBD1	CASSVIQGGGEQYF	TGTGCCAGCTCCGTGATACAGGGGGGAGGCGAGCAGTACTTC
-	TRBJ2-7	TRBV7-8	TRBD2	CASSAGTSGGYSYEQYF	TGTGCCAGCAGCGCCGGGACTAGCGGGGGTTACTCCTACGAGCAGTACTTC
-	TRBJ2-5	TRBV7-2	TRBD1	CASSLNQGGGYEQCF	TGTGCCAGCAGCTTAAATCAAGGGGGCGGTTACGAGCAGTGCTTC
few	TRBJ1-2	TRBV13	-	CASSGSGVDYGYTF	TGTGCCAGCAGCGGAAGTGGGGTCGACTATGGCTACACCTTC
-	TRBJ2-3	TRBV7-3	-	CASAELGAADTQYF	TGTGCCAGCGCGGAGTTGGGGGCTGCAGATACGCAGTATTTT
-	TRBJ2-5	TRBV2	TRBD1	CASVPDRGVQETQYF	TGTGCCAGCGTACCGGACAGGGGCGTGCAAGAGACCCAGTACTTC
few	TRBJ2-1	TRBV6-1	-	CASSEGSRSFDEQFF	TGTGCCAGCAGTGAAGGGAGCAGGAGTTTCGATGAGCAGTTCTTC
-	TRBJ1-2	TRBV4-3	-	CASSQESARGNYGHTF	TGCGCCAGCAGCCAGGAAAGCGCGAGGGGTAACTATGGCCACACCTTC
-	TRBJ2-2	TRBV7-3	-	CASARFDSGNTGELFF	TGTGCCAGCGCAAGGTTCGATAGCGGGAACACCGGGGAGCTGTTTTTT
few	TRBJ2-5	TRBV7-2	-	CASSPLRVPETQYF	TGTGCCAGCAGCCCCCTAAGGGTCCCAGAGACCCAGTACTTC
-	TRBJ1-5	TRBV4-3	-	CASSQDRQGKGQPQHF	TGCGCCAGCAGCCAAGATCGGCAGGGAAAGGGTCAGCCCCAGCATTTT